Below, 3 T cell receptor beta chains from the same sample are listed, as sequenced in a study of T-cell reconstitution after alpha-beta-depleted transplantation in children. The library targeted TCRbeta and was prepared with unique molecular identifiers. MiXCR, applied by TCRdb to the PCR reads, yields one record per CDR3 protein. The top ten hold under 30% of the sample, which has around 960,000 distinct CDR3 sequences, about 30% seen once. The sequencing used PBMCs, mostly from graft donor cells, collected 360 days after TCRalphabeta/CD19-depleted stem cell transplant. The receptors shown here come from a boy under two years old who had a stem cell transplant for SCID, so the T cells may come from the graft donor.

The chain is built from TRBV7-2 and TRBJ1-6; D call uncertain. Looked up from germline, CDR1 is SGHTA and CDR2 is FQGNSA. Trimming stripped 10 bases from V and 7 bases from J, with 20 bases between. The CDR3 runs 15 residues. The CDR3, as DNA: TGTGCCACTTCCCTAGAGGGAGGGAGGAATTCACCCCTCCACTTT. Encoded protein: CATSLEGGRNSPLHF.

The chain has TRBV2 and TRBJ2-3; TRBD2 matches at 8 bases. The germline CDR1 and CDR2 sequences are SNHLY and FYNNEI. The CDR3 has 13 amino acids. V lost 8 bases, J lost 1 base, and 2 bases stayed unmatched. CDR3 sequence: CASYSGGTDTQYF. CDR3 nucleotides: TGTGCCAGCTATAGCGGGGGCACAGATACGCAGTATTTT.

CDR3 nucleotide sequence: TGCGCCAGCAGCTTGGACGGTCAGGGGTTAAGAGAGCAGTACTTC. Its protein is CASSLDGQGLREQYF. The genes are TRBV5-1 and TRBJ2-7; D might be TRBD1 (6 bases). Germline CDR1 is SGHRS and CDR2 is YFSETQ. CDR3 length: 15 residues. V lost 0 bases and J lost 7, with 17 bases in between.